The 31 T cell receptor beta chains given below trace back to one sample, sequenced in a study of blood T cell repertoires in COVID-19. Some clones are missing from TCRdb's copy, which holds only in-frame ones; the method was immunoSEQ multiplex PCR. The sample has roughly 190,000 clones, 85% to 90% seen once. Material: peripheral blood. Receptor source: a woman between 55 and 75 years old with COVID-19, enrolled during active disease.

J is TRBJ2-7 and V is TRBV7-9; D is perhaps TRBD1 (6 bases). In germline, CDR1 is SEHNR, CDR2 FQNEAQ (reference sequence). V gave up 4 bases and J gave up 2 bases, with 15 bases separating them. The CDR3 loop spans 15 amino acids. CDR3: CASSYVDRGTYEQYF. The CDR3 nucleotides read TGTGCCAGCAGCTATGTGGACAGAGGGACCTACGAGCAGTACTTC.

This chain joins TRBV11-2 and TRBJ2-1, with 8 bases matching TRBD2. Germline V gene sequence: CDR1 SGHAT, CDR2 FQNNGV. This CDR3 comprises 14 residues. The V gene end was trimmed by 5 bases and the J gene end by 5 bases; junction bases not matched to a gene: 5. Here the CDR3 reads CASSRLALNNEQFF. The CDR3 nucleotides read TGTGCCAGCAGCCGACTAGCGCTGAACAATGAGCAGTTCTTC. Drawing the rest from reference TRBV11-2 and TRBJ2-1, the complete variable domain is EAGVAQSPRYKIIEKRQSVAFWCNPISGHATLYWYQQILGQGPKLLIQFQNNGVVDDSQLPKDRFSAERLKGVDSTLKIQPAKLEDSAVYLCASSRLALNNEQFFGPGTRLTVL.

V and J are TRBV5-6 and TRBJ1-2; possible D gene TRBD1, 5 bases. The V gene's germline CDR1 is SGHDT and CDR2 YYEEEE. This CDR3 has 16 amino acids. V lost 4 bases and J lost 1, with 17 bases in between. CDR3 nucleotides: TGTGCCAGCAGCCACATCGACAGAACCTATAACTATGGCTACACCTTC. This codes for CASSHIDRTYNYGYTF.

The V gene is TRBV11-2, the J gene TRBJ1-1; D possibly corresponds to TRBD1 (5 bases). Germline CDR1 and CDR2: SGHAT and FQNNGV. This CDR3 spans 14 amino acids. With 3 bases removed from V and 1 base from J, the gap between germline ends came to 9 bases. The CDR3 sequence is CASSFPGWNTEAFF. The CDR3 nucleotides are TGTGCCAGCAGCTTTCCAGGGTGGAACACTGAAGCTTTCTTT.

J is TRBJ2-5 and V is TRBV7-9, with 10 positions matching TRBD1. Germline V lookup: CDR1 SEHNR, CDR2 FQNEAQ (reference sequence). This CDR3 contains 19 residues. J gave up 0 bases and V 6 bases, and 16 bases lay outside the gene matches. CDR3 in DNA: TGTGCCAGCAGAAGCCTTGACAGGGGGCGCCAAGCCTACCAAGAGACCCAGTACTTC. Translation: CASRSLDRGRQAYQETQYF.

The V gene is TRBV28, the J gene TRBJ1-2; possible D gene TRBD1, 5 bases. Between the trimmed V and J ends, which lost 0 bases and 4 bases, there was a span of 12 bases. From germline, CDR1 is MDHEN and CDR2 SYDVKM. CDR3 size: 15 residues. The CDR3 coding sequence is TGTGCCAGCAGTTTATGGGTCAGGGCATTCTATGGCTACACCTTC. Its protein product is CASSLWVRAFYGYTF.

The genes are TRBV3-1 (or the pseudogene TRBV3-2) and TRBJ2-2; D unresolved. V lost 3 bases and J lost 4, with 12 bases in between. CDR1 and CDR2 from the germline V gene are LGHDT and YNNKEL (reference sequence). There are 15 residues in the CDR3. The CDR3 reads CASSHYDGATGELFF. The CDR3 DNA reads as TGTGCCAGCAGCCATTACGACGGAGCCACCGGGGAGCTGTTTTTT.

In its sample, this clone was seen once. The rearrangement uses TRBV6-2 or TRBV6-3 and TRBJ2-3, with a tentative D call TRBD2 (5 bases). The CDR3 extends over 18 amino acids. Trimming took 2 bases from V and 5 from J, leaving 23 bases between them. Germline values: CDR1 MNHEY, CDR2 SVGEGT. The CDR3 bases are TGTGCCAGCAGTTACCGACCGGCCTTGGTAGCGATTCGAGATACGCAGTATTTT. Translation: CASSYRPALVAIRDTQYF.

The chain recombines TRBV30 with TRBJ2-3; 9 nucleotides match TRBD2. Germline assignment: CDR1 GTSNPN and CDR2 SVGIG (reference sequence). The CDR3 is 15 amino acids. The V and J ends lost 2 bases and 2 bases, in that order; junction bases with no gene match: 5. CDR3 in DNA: TGTGCCTGGAGTTTAGCGGGAGCGACCACAGATACGCAGTATTTT. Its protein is CAWSLAGATTDTQYF.

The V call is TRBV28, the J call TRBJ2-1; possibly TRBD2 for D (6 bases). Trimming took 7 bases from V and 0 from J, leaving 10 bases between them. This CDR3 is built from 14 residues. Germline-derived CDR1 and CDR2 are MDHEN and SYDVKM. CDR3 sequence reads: CASIGGSSYNEQFF. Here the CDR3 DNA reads TGTGCCAGCATTGGGGGGTCCTCCTACAATGAGCAGTTCTTC.

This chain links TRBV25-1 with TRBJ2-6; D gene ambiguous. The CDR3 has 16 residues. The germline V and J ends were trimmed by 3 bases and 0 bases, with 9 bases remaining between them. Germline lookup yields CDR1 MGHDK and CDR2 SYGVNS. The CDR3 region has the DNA TGTGCCAGCAGTGATCGCAGGTCCTCTGGGGCCAACGTCCTGACTTTC. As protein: CASSDRRSSGANVLTF.

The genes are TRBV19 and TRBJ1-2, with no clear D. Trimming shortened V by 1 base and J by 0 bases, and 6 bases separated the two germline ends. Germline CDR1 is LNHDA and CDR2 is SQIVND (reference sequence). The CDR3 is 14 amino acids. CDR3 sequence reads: CASSIAPANYGYTF. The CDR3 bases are TGTGCCAGTAGTATAGCTCCCGCTAACTATGGCTACACCTTC.

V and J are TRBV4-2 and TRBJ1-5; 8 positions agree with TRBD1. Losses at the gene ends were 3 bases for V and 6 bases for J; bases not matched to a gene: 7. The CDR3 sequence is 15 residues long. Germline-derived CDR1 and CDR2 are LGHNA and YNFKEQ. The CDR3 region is CASSQRTGWSQPQHF. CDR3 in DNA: TGTGCCAGCAGCCAGCGGACAGGGTGGAGTCAGCCCCAGCATTTT.

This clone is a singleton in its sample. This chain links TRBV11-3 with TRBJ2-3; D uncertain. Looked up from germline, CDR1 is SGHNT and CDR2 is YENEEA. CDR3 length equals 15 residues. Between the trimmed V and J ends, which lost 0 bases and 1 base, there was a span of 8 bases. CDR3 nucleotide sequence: TGTGCCAGCAGCTTAGATCTGCGTGGCACAGATACGCAGTATTTT. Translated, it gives CASSLDLRGTDTQYF.

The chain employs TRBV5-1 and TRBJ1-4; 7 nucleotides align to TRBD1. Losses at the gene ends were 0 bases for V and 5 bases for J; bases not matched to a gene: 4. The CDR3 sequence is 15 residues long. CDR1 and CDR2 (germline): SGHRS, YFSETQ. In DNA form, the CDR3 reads TGCGCCAGCAGCTTGGTAGACAGGGAAAATGAAAAACTGTTTTTT. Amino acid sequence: CASSLVDRENEKLFF.

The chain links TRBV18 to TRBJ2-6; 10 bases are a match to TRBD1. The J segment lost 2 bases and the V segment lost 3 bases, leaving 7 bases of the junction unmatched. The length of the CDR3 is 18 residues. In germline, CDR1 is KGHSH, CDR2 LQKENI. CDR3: CASSPGRDRGTGANVLTF. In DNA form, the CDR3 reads TGTGCCAGCTCACCGGGTCGGGACAGGGGAACTGGGGCCAACGTCCTGACTTTC.

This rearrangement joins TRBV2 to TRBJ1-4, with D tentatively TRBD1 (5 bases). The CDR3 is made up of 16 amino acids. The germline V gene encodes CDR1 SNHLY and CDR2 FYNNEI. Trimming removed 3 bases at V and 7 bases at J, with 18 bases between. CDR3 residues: CASSEGRARPGEKLFF. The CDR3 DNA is TGTGCCAGCAGTGAGGGCAGGGCCCGTCCAGGTGAAAAACTGTTTTTT.

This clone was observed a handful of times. CDR3 amino acids: CASNRIPGVAGVGTGELFF. For the CDR3, the DNA is TGTGCCAGCAACCGTATTCCCGGGGTAGCGGGAGTCGGGACCGGGGAGCTGTTTTTT. The rearrangement joins TRBV7-2 to TRBJ2-2, with 9 bases matching TRBD2. The CDR3 is made up of 19 amino acids. V dropped 7 bases and J dropped 5; count of bases not matched to a gene: 20. Germline V gene lookup returns CDR1 SGHTA and CDR2 FQGNSA. The whole variable domain, remainder taken from reference TRBV7-2 and TRBJ2-2, is GAGVSQSPSNKVTEKGKDVELRCDPISGHTALYWYRQSLGQGLEFLIYFQGNSAPDKSGLPSDRFSAERTGGSVSTLTIQRTQQEDSAVYLCASNRIPGVAGVGTGELFFGEGSRLTVL.

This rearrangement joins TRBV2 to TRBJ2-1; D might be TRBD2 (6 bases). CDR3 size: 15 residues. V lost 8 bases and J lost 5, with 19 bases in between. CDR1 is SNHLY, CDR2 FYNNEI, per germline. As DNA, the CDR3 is TGTGCCAGCCTTAGGGTGGTGGGAGGTGACAATGAGCAGTTCTTC. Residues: CASLRVVGGDNEQFF.

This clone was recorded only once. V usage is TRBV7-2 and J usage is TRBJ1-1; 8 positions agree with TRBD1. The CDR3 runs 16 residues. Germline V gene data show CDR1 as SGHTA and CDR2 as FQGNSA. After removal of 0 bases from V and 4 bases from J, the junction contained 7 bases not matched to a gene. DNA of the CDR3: TGTGCCAGCAGCTTAGCTGGACAGGGAGCAGGCACTGAAGCTTTCTTT. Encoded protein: CASSLAGQGAGTEAFF.

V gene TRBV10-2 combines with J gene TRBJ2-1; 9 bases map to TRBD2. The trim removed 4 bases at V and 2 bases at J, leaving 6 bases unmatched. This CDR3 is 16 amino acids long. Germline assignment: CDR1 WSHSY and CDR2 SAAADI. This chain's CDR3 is CASSGSGSGTYNEQFF. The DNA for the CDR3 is TGCGCCAGCAGTGGTAGCGGGAGTGGAACCTACAATGAGCAGTTCTTC.

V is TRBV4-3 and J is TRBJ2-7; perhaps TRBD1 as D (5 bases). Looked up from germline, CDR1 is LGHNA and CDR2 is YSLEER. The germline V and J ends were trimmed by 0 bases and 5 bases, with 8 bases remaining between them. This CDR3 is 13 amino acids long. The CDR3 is CASSQDRVHEQYF. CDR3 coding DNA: TGCGCCAGCAGCCAAGACAGGGTCCACGAGCAGTACTTC.

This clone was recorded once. CDR3 DNA: TGTGCCACCAGTGATGGGACTAGCGGGGGATCCTACGAGCAGTACTTC. Encoded protein: CATSDGTSGGSYEQYF. The rearrangement uses TRBV24-1 and TRBJ2-7; 14 bases align to TRBD2. Unmatched junction bases numbered 1, after V lost 3 bases and J lost 1 base. Per germline, CDR1 KGHDR and CDR2 SFDVKD. The length of the CDR3 is 16 residues.

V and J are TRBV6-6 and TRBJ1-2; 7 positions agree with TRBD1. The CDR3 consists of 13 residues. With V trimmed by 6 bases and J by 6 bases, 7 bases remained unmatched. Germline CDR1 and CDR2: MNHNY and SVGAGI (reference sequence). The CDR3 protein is CASSSDRANGYTF. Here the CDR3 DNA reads TGTGCCAGCAGCTCCGACAGGGCAAATGGCTACACCTTC.

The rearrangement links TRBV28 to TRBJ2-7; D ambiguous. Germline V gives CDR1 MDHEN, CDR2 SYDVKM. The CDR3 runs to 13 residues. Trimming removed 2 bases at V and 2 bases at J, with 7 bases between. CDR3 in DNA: TGTGCCAGCAGTTTAAGACACCCCTACGAGCAGTACTTC. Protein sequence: CASSLRHPYEQYF.

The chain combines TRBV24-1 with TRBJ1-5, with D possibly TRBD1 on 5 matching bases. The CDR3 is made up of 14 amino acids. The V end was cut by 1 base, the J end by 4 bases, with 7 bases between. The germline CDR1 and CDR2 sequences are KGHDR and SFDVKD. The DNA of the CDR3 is TGTGCCACCAGTGATTTCAAGGGGAATCAGCCCCAGCATTTT. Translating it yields CATSDFKGNQPQHF.

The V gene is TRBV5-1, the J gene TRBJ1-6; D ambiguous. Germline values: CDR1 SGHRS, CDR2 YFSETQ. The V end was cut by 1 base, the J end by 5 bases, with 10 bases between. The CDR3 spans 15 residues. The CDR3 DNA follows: TGCGCCAGCAGCTTGAGCGCCGCTGATAATTCACCCCTCCACTTT. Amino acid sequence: CASSLSAADNSPLHF.

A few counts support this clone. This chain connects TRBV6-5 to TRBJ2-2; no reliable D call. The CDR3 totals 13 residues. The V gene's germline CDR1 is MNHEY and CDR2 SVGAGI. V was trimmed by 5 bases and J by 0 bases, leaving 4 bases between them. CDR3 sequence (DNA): TGTGCCAGCAGTACATCGAACACCGGGGAGCTGTTTTTT. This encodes CASSTSNTGELFF.

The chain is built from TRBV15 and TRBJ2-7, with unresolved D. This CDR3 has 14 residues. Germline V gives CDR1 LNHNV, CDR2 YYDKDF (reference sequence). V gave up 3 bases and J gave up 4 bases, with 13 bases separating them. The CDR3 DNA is TGTGCCACCAGCAGTACCCAACAGCTATACGAGCAGTACTTC. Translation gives CATSSTQQLYEQYF.

This chain's CDR3 is CASSHTTGHTEAFF. The CDR3 DNA follows: TGTGCCAGCAGCCATACGACAGGGCACACTGAAGCTTTCTTT. This chain connects TRBV3-1 (or the pseudogene TRBV3-2) to TRBJ1-1, with 7 bases identical to TRBD1. The V gene end was trimmed by 3 bases and the J gene end by 3 bases; junction bases not matched to a gene: 4. Germline loops: CDR1 LGHDT, CDR2 YNNKEL (reference sequence). This CDR3 contains 14 residues.

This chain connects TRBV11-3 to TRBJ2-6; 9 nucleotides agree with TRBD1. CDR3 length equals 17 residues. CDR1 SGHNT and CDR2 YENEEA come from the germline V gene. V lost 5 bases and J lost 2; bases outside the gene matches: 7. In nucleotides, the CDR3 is TGTGCCAGCAGCCATCCGGGACAGGGAACTGGGGCCAACGTCCTGACTTTC. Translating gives CASSHPGQGTGANVLTF.